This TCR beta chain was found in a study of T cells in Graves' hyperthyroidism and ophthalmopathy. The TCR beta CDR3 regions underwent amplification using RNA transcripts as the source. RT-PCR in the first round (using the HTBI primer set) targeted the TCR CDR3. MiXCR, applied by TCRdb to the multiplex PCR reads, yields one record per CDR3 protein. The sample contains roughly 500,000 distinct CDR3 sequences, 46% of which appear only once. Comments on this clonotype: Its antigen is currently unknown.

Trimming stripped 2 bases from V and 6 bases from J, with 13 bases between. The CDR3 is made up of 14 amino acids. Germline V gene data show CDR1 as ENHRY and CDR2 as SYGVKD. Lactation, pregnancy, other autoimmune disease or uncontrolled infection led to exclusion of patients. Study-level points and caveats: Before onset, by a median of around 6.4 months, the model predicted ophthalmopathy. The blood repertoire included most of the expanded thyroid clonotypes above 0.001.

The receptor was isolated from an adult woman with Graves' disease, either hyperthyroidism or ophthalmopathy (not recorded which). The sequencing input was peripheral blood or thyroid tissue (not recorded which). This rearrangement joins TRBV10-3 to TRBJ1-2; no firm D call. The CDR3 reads CAISEQAYGDGYTF. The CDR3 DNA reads TGTGCCATCAGTGAGCAAGCATATGGGGATGGCTACACCTTC.